This T cell receptor (beta chain) was sequenced during a study of blood T cells in healthy people across ages. PCR was performed a second time for roughly 7 to 12 cycles using a sample-barcoded 5' primer and a J-beta primer mix. Every cDNA molecule carried a tag from a template-switch adaptor bearing 12 random nucleotides. One entry per CDR3 protein results from TCRdb running MiXCR on the 5' RACE reads. The repertoire has around 750,000 distinct CDR3 sequences, roughly 53% of them found once; the top ten carry roughly 40%. The count of this clonotype is one. Its antigen remains unknown. Extracted total RNA amounted to at least 5.5 micrograms for each sample. Germline values: CDR1 MNHEY, CDR2 SVGAGI. The germline V and J ends were trimmed by 6 bases and 14 bases, with 15 bases remaining between them. The CDR3 length is 11 residues. General observations from the study: Diversity estimated from one million T cells was considered an underestimate. Fewer expanded clones and more diversity marked long-lived versus aged donors.

Sequenced: blood. The chain is built from TRBV6-5 and TRBJ2-3; a weak D match, TRBD2 (5 bases). The clonotype originates from a man aged 80 or over in good health. The CDR3 protein is CASSRGEGSYF. CDR3 DNA: TGTGCCAGCAGCCGGGGAGAGGGATCGTATTTT.